This TCR beta chain was recovered during a study of T cell changes during pregnancy in multiple sclerosis. The table came from immunoSEQ multiplex PCR; TCRdb's copy has only in-frame clones and leaves some out. Among around 56,000 clones listed, about nine tenths were seen once. This CDR3 region has 12 residues. V lost 1 base and J 7 bases, leaving 7 bases between the germline ends. In germline, CDR1 is SGHVS, CDR2 FQNEAQ. The rearrangement links TRBV7-8 to TRBJ1-2; weak D call: TRBD1 (5 bases). The clonotype was recovered from a female donor in good health, enrolled as a control in a pregnancy study. The specimen was peripheral blood, collected in the first trimester of pregnancy. The CDR3 reads CASSLVGGGYTF. In DNA form, the CDR3 reads TGTGCCAGCAGCTTAGTCGGGGGTGGCTACACCTTC.